The 5 T cell receptor beta chains below were found in one sample sequenced in a study of blood T cell repertoires in COVID-19. TCRdb's table, derived via immunoSEQ multiplex PCR, lists solely in-frame clones and lacks some. The profile shows roughly 230,000 clones, around 83% of them singletons. The sequenced sample was PBMCs or T cells enriched from blood (not recorded which). These receptors all stem from a woman between 45 and 60 years old who had been exposed to COVID-19.

J is TRBJ1-5 and V is TRBV19; D gene uncertain. V was cut by 0 bases and J by 0 bases, with 9 bases left in between. Per germline, CDR1 LNHDA and CDR2 SQIVND (reference sequence). The CDR3 has 16 residues. The CDR3 here is CASSIDSGFSNQPQHF. The CDR3 DNA is TGTGCCAGTAGTATAGATTCAGGATTTAGCAATCAGCCCCAGCATTTT.

The CDR3 nucleotides are TGTGCCAGCAGCCCAGACACTAGCGGGGAAACAGATACGCAGTATTTT. Translation gives CASSPDTSGETDTQYF. This rearrangement joins TRBV5-4 to TRBJ2-3; 10 bases match TRBD2. The CDR3 covers 16 residues. Germline assignment: CDR1 SGHNT and CDR2 YYREEE (reference sequence). Trimming cost V 4 bases and J 3 bases; bases outside gene matches: 8. The variable domain in full, with the rest retrieved from reference TRBV5-4 and TRBJ2-3, is ETGVTQSPTHLIKTRGQQVTLRCSSQSGHNTVSWYQQALGQGPQFIFQYYREEENGRGNFPPRFSGLQFPNYSSELNVNALELDDSALYLCASSPDTSGETDTQYFGPGTRLTVL.

The rearrangement links TRBV27 to TRBJ1-1; D gene unclear. Trimming stripped 2 bases from V and 3 bases from J, with 7 bases between. CDR3 length equals 13 residues. CDR1 and CDR2 (germline): MNHEY, SMNVEV (reference sequence). CDR3 bases: TGTGCCAGCAGTTTACGTGTCCACACTGAAGCTTTCTTT. Its protein is CASSLRVHTEAFF.

The chain combines TRBV19 with TRBJ1-1, with 10 positions matching TRBD1. V shed 5 bases and J 4 bases; nucleotides not matched to a gene: 7. The CDR3 has 15 residues. In germline, CDR1 is LNHDA, CDR2 SQIVND (reference sequence). CDR3 amino acids: CASSPRTGGTTEAFF. The CDR3 DNA sequence: TGTGCCAGTAGTCCAAGGACAGGGGGAACCACTGAAGCTTTCTTT. The whole variable domain, filled in from reference TRBV19 and TRBJ1-1, reads DGGITQSPKYLFRKEGQNVTLSCEQNLNHDAMYWYRQDPGQGLRLIYYSQIVNDFQKGDIAEGYSVSREKKESFPLTVTSAQKNPTAFYLCASSPRTGGTTEAFFGQGTRLTVV.

The gene calls are TRBV7-2 and TRBJ2-1; D is unclear. Germline CDR1 and CDR2: SGHTA and FQGNSA. CDR3 size: 14 residues. The germline V and J ends were trimmed by 2 bases and 0 bases, with 5 bases remaining between them. CDR3 nucleotide sequence: TGTGCCAGCAGCTTATCTACCTCCTACAATGAGCAGTTCTTC. Translated, it gives CASSLSTSYNEQFF.